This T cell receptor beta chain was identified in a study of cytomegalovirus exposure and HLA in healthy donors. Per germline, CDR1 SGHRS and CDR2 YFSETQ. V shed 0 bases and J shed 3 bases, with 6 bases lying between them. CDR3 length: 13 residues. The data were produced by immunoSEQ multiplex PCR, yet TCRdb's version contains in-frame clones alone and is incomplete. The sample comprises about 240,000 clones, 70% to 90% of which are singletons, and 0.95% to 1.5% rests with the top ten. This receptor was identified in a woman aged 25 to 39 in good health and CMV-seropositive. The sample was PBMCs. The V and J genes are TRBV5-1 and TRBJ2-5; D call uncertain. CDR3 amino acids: CASSLEAKETQYF. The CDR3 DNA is TGCGCCAGCAGCTTGGAAGCTAAAGAGACCCAGTACTTC.